These 32 T cell receptor beta chains came from one sample sequenced in a study of cytomegalovirus exposure and HLA in healthy donors. The primer mix had 60 Vbeta and 13 Jbeta primers. Profiled with immunoSEQ multiplex PCR; TCRdb holds only in-frame clones, not every one. There are 250,000 to 300,000 clones in the sample; about nine tenths occur only once, and 1.7% lies in the top ten. The sequencing sample was made of PBMCs. Source of these receptors: a girl aged 2 to 9 in good health and CMV-seronegative.

Concerning this clone: Other DNA variants within this sample encode the same CDR3. This chain connects TRBV29-1 to TRBJ2-7; no definite D call. Germline CDR1 SQVTM, CDR2 ANQGSEA. V lost 3 bases and J 4 bases, leaving 7 bases between the germline ends. The CDR3 covers 11 residues. The CDR3 nucleotides read TGCAGCGTTGAGTCCGGGTACGAGCAGTACTTC. It translates to CSVESGYEQYF.

The genes are TRBV11-2 and TRBJ2-3; D ambiguous. CDR1 is SGHAT and CDR2 is FQNNGV in the germline V gene. With 3 bases removed from V and 3 bases from J, the gap between germline ends came to 13 bases. The CDR3 consists of 15 residues. The CDR3 sequence: CASSLVADPTDTQYF. Here the CDR3 DNA reads TGTGCCAGCAGCTTGGTAGCTGATCCTACAGATACGCAGTATTTT. The entire variable domain, with the rest obtained from reference TRBV11-2 and TRBJ2-3, is as follows: EAGVAQSPRYKIIEKRQSVAFWCNPISGHATLYWYQQILGQGPKLLIQFQNNGVVDDSQLPKDRFSAERLKGVDSTLKIQPAKLEDSAVYLCASSLVADPTDTQYFGPGTRLTVL.

This rearrangement joins TRBV5-8 to TRBJ1-1; a possible D gene is TRBD1 (6 bases). This CDR3 spans 15 amino acids. Per germline, CDR1 SGHTS and CDR2 YDEGEE. V was shortened by 4 bases and J by 0 bases, with 13 bases between the two germline ends. CDR3 in amino acids: CASSPQGQMNTEAFF. Here the CDR3 DNA reads TGTGCCAGCAGCCCACAGGGTCAGATGAACACTGAAGCTTTCTTT.

This clone was counted once. The rearrangement links TRBV5-1 to TRBJ2-3; 8 bases are shared with TRBD2. Trimming removed 4 bases from V and 3 bases from J; junction bases left unmatched: 19. CDR1 and CDR2 from the germline V gene are SGHRS and YFSETQ. The CDR3 spans 19 residues. The CDR3 region is CASSPTTGGAALGTDTQYF. Here the CDR3 DNA reads TGCGCCAGCAGCCCCACCACGGGGGGGGCGGCACTTGGGACAGATACGCAGTATTTT.

The rearrangement joins TRBV27 to TRBJ2-1; TRBD2 is a possible D gene (6 bases). Germline V gene data show CDR1 as MNHEY and CDR2 as SMNVEV (reference sequence). The length of the CDR3 is 15 residues. The V end was cut by 1 base, the J end by 6 bases, with 13 bases between. This chain's CDR3 is CASSLFREWGNEQFF. CDR3 bases: TGTGCCAGCAGTTTATTCCGGGAGTGGGGCAATGAGCAGTTCTTC.

This clone was seen a single time. The CDR3 sequence: CASSEIVGWAGEQYF. The CDR3 DNA reads TGCGCCAGCAGTGAGATTGTAGGGTGGGCAGGGGAGCAGTACTTC. J is TRBJ2-7 and V is TRBV10-2, with D maybe TRBD1 (5 bases). Germline-derived CDR1 and CDR2 are WSHSY and SAAADI. Trimming took off 2 bases at V and 7 bases at J, with 18 bases between the two ends. The CDR3 is 15 amino acids.

The V call is TRBV6-4, the J call TRBJ2-5, with 11 nucleotides matching TRBD2. The germline V gene has CDR1 MRHNA and CDR2 SNTAGT. J lost 1 base, V lost 0 bases, and 10 bases had no gene match. This CDR3 has 19 residues. CDR3 amino acids: CASSDSAENSGRAQETQYF. CDR3 nucleotides: TGTGCCAGCAGTGACTCAGCAGAGAATAGCGGGAGGGCCCAAGAGACCCAGTACTTC.

The chain joins TRBV18 to TRBJ1-1; D not resolved. The CDR3 runs to 13 residues. Germline lookup yields CDR1 KGHSH and CDR2 LQKENI. Deletions cut 2 bases from V and 7 bases from J, with 11 bases between. The CDR3 loop reads CASSPSLADEAFF. CDR3 DNA: TGTGCCAGCTCACCATCCCTGGCGGATGAAGCTTTCTTT.

This rearrangement joins TRBV14 to TRBJ1-6, with TRBD1 matching 8 bases. This CDR3 has 14 residues. CDR1 is SGHDN, CDR2 FVKESK, per germline. Trimming removed 6 bases from V and 7 bases from J; junction bases left unmatched: 5. This CDR3 is CASSTQGDNSPLHF. In nucleotides, the CDR3 is TGTGCCAGCAGTACACAGGGGGACAATTCACCCCTCCACTTT.

The CDR3 bases are TGTGCCAGCAGCTTAGGTAGCTTAATGGGCTCTGGAAACACCATATATTTT. Translating it yields CASSLGSLMGSGNTIYF. The rearrangement links TRBV11-2 to TRBJ1-3, with D unclear. The CDR3 runs 17 residues. Germline CDR1 is SGHAT and CDR2 is FQNNGV. Trimming shortened V by 1 base and J by 0 bases, and 13 bases separated the two germline ends. The full variable domain, completed using reference TRBV11-2 and TRBJ1-3, is EAGVAQSPRYKIIEKRQSVAFWCNPISGHATLYWYQQILGQGPKLLIQFQNNGVVDDSQLPKDRFSAERLKGVDSTLKIQPAKLEDSAVYLCASSLGSLMGSGNTIYFGEGSWLTVV.

The chain uses TRBV19 and TRBJ2-2; D perhaps matches TRBD2 (6 bases). Germline V gene data show CDR1 as LNHDA and CDR2 as SQIVND (reference sequence). Trimming cost V 8 bases and J 2 bases, with 12 bases left between them. CDR3 length: 14 residues. In nucleotides, the CDR3 is TGTGCCAGTGACCCGGGACTTAACACCGGGGAGCTGTTTTTT. It yields the protein CASDPGLNTGELFF.

This clone occurred once. V and J are TRBV4-1 and TRBJ1-5; tentatively, D is TRBD1 (5 bases). This CDR3 is 15 amino acids long. V was cut by 0 bases and J by 0 bases, with 6 bases left in between. Germline CDR1 and CDR2: MGHRA and YSYEKL. For the CDR3, the DNA is TGCGCCAGCAGCCAAGATGGGGCTAGCAATCAGCCCCAGCATTTT. Amino acids: CASSQDGASNQPQHF.

The chain links TRBV30 to TRBJ2-1; TRBD2 aligns across 9 bases. The CDR3 is 12 amino acids. The germline CDR1 and CDR2 sequences are GTSNPN and SVGIG (reference sequence). With V trimmed by 2 bases and J by 12 bases, 5 bases remained unmatched. CDR3 region: CAWSPQRGAQFF. The CDR3 nucleotides are TGTGCCTGGAGTCCCCAGCGGGGGGCGCAGTTCTTC. Full variable domain (rest looked up from reference TRBV30 and TRBJ2-1): SQTIHQWPATLVQPVGSPLSLECTVEGTSNPNLYWYRQAAGRGLQLLFYSVGIGQISSEVPQNLSASRPQDRQFILSSKKLLLSDSGFYLCAWSPQRGAQFFGPGTRLTVL.

This rearrangement joins TRBV28 to TRBJ2-3, with TRBD2 matching over 11 bases. V was pared by 5 bases and J by 6 bases, with 7 bases of the junction left unmatched. Germline CDR1 reads MDHEN; CDR2 reads SYDVKM. There are 15 residues in the CDR3. CDR3 nucleotide sequence: TGTGCCAGCAGTCCGTTAGCGGGGGGGCTTGATACGCAGTATTTT. Protein sequence: CASSPLAGGLDTQYF.

The chain employs TRBV5-1 and TRBJ1-4; D is possibly TRBD1 (6 bases). Germline V gene sequence: CDR1 SGHRS, CDR2 YFSETQ. The length of the CDR3 is 14 residues. The V end was cut by 5 bases, the J end by 0 bases, with 8 bases between. CDR3 loop: CASRRDTTNEKLFF. CDR3 DNA sequence: TGCGCCAGCAGACGGGACACAACTAATGAAAAACTGTTTTTT.

The CDR3 is CASSYQPEGPKQPQHF. CDR3 nucleotide sequence: TGCGCCAGCAGCTATCAACCTGAGGGTCCGAAACAGCCCCAGCATTTT. The V and J genes are TRBV4-1 and TRBJ1-5; D gene uncertain. The germline gives CDR1 MGHRA, CDR2 YSYEKL. This CDR3 contains 16 residues. V was cut by 5 bases and J by 7 bases, with 21 bases left in between.

The rearrangement joins TRBV5-8 to TRBJ1-1, with 7 nucleotides matching TRBD1. The CDR3 sequence is 14 residues long. V was pared by 5 bases and J by 1 base, with 5 bases of the junction left unmatched. CDR1 SGHTS and CDR2 YDEGEE come from the germline V gene. The CDR3 loop reads CASSRGPGNTEAFF. The CDR3, as DNA: TGTGCCAGCAGTAGGGGGCCTGGGAACACTGAAGCTTTCTTT.

J is TRBJ1-3 and V is TRBV28; D gene ambiguous. The germline CDR1 and CDR2 sequences are MDHEN and SYDVKM. The V end was cut by 5 bases, the J end by 11 bases, with 19 bases between. There are 14 residues in the CDR3. The chain's CDR3 is CASSPHPTSPAIYF. In DNA form, the CDR3 reads TGTGCCAGCAGTCCTCATCCCACGAGTCCTGCCATATATTTT. Variable domain in full (rest from reference TRBV28 and TRBJ1-3): DVKVTQSSRYLVKRTGEKVFLECVQDMDHENMFWYRQDPGLGLRLIYFSYDVKMKEKGDIPEGYSVSREKKERFSLILESASTNQTSMYLCASSPHPTSPAIYFGEGSWLTVV.

This chain links TRBV7-9 with TRBJ2-1, with 7 bases lining up with TRBD2. This CDR3 is built from 16 residues. V dropped 3 bases and J dropped 8; count of bases not matched to a gene: 13. CDR1 and CDR2 (germline): SEHNR, FQNEAQ (reference sequence). The CDR3 region is CASSLSRDYRRDEQFF. CDR3 nucleotide sequence: TGTGCCAGCAGCTTGAGCCGGGACTATCGGAGGGATGAGCAGTTCTTC.

The chain has TRBV5-6 and TRBJ2-3, with TRBD1 matching 11 bases. The CDR3 loop spans 15 amino acids. Germline CDR1 and CDR2: SGHDT and YYEEEE. With V trimmed by 3 bases and J by 6 bases, 6 bases remained unmatched. The CDR3 protein is CASSWGTGGSDTQYF. CDR3 bases: TGTGCCAGCAGCTGGGGGACAGGGGGATCGGATACGCAGTATTTT.

This clone has just one count. V is TRBV7-6 and J is TRBJ2-7; weak D call: TRBD2 (7 bases). V was shortened by 1 base and J by 5 bases, with 12 bases between the two germline ends. Germline values: CDR1 SGHVS, CDR2 FNYEAQ. The CDR3 is 14 amino acids. The CDR3 DNA reads as TGTGCCAGCAGCTTAGGGGGAGGGGGGAACGAGCAGTACTTC. Protein: CASSLGGGGNEQYF.

The chain combines TRBV7-9 with TRBJ1-1, with D uncertain. CDR1 SEHNR and CDR2 FQNEAQ come from the germline V gene (reference sequence). The CDR3 covers 14 residues. Trimming left V 4 bases short and J 4 bases short, with 13 bases between. The CDR3 DNA follows: TGTGCCAGCAGCTACAAGCGGATCGGCACTGAAGCTTTCTTT. Translation gives CASSYKRIGTEAFF.

The CDR3: CASSALTVVNTEAFF. CDR3 nucleotide sequence: TGTGCCAGCAGTGCCCTGACAGTAGTGAACACTGAAGCTTTCTTT. The chain is built from TRBV6-1 and TRBJ1-1; D might be TRBD1 (5 bases). The CDR3 totals 15 residues. Germline CDR1 MNHNS, CDR2 SASEGT. With 4 bases removed from V and 0 bases from J, the gap between germline ends came to 12 bases.

The chain combines TRBV4-1 with TRBJ1-2; TRBD1 is a possible D gene (6 bases). The CDR3 runs 13 residues. Trimming removed 0 bases at V and 8 bases at J, with 10 bases between. CDR1 and CDR2 (germline): MGHRA, YSYEKL. CDR3 protein: CASSQEGARGYTF. The CDR3 coding sequence is TGCGCCAGCAGCCAAGAGGGGGCGCGGGGCTACACCTTC.

This clone occurred once. An end of the junction differs from the germline gene, which may be a read error. The same CDR3 also results from other DNA sequences found in this sample. V and J are TRBV5-1 and TRBJ1-1, with D hard to call. The CDR3 length is 14 residues. The germline V gene has CDR1 SGHRS and CDR2 YFSETQ. CDR3 residues: CASSLAEVNTEAFF. The CDR3 nucleotides read TGCGCCAGCAGCTTGGCCGAGGTGAACACTGAGGCTTTCTTT.

The chain couples TRBV11-2 to TRBJ2-3; 9 positions agree with TRBD1. Germline V CDR1 and CDR2: SGHAT, FQNNGV. V dropped 6 bases and J dropped 1; count of bases not matched to a gene: 5. The CDR3 length is 15 residues. The CDR3 DNA reads as TGTGCCAGCAGGTACAGGGGGCGCGGCACAGATACGCAGTATTTT. This gives the protein CASRYRGRGTDTQYF.

V and J are TRBV9 and TRBJ2-5, with TRBD2 as a possible D gene (5 bases). V lost 0 bases and J 6 bases, leaving 18 bases between the germline ends. Germline V CDR1 and CDR2: SGDLS, YYNGEE. The CDR3 is made up of 16 amino acids. The chain's CDR3 is CASSVDGLDGMQTQYF. In DNA form, the CDR3 reads TGTGCCAGCAGCGTAGATGGACTCGATGGGATGCAGACCCAGTACTTC. The variable domain in full, with the rest retrieved from reference TRBV9 and TRBJ2-5, is DSGVTQTPKHLITATGQRVTLRCSPRSGDLSVYWYQQSLDQGLQFLIQYYNGEERAKGNILERFSAQQFPDLHSELNLSSLELGDSALYFCASSVDGLDGMQTQYFGPGTRLLVL.

This clone showed up just a few times. The V gene is TRBV7-9, the J gene TRBJ1-2, with a weak D call TRBD1 (5 bases). V was shortened by 6 bases and J by 6 bases, with 11 bases between the two germline ends. The CDR3 contains 12 residues. Germline V CDR1 and CDR2: SEHNR, FQNEAQ (reference sequence). DNA for the CDR3: TGTGCCAGCAGTCATGCACAGGATGGCTACACCTTC. Translated, it gives CASSHAQDGYTF.

J is TRBJ1-1 and V is TRBV6-5; the match to TRBD1 covers 9 bases. Per germline, CDR1 MNHEY and CDR2 SVGAGI. CDR3 size: 16 residues. J lost 6 bases, V lost 4 bases, and 12 bases had no gene match. The CDR3 protein is CASSSRTGVTIPEAFF. CDR3 nucleotides: TGTGCCAGCAGTTCTCGGACAGGGGTTACAATCCCTGAAGCTTTCTTT.

V and J are TRBV18 and TRBJ2-7; 7 bases map to TRBD2. The CDR3 sequence is 16 residues long. From germline, CDR1 is KGHSH and CDR2 LQKENI. Trimming removed 0 bases from V and 7 bases from J; junction bases left unmatched: 12. CDR3 DNA sequence: TGTGCCAGCTCACCACCTCTGGCGGGAGCGGCTGGTGAGCAGTACTTC. Translation: CASSPPLAGAAGEQYF. The full variable domain, its missing parts supplied by reference TRBV18 and TRBJ2-7, is NAGVMQNPRHLVRRRGQEARLRCSPMKGHSHVYWYRQLPEEGLKFMVYLQKENIIDESGMPKERFSAEFPKEGPSILRIQQVVRGDSAAYFCASSPPLAGAAGEQYFGPGTRLTVT.

This chain links TRBV6-5 with TRBJ1-1, with 9 bases aligning to TRBD1. The CDR3 has 14 amino acids. V shed 5 bases and J 2 bases; nucleotides not matched to a gene: 3. Germline V CDR1 and CDR2: MNHEY, SVGAGI. Written as DNA, the CDR3 is TGTGCCAGCAGTCAACAGGGGGCTAACACTGAAGCTTTCTTT. Translating it yields CASSQQGANTEAFF.

V usage is TRBV2 and J usage is TRBJ2-3; D is uncertain. CDR3 length equals 14 residues. Germline CDR1 is SNHLY and CDR2 is FYNNEI. Trimming took off 4 bases at V and 2 bases at J, with 10 bases between the two ends. The CDR3 DNA is TGTGCCAGCAGTGTTTTGGCGGTCACAGATACGCAGTATTTT. Amino acids: CASSVLAVTDTQYF.